Below are 14 T cell receptor beta chains sequenced from a single sample in a study of blood T cell repertoires in COVID-19. Libraries were prepared by immunoSEQ multiplex PCR; TCRdb keeps only in-frame clonotypes and omits some of them. The table includes tens of thousands of clones, 80% to 85% detected once. The sequenced sample was peripheral blood. The receptor source for this set is a human donor in a cohort sampled during active COVID-19.

The chain carries TRBV9 and TRBJ2-5; 7 nucleotides line up with TRBD2. This CDR3 comprises 15 residues. Per the germline V gene, CDR1 is SGDLS and CDR2 is YYNGEE. The J segment lost 1 base and the V segment lost 4 bases, leaving 7 bases of the junction unmatched. The CDR3 coding sequence is TGTGCCAGCAGCCCGAGCCTAGCGGTCCAAGAGACCCAGTACTTC. It is translated as CASSPSLAVQETQYF.

The chain uses TRBV5-5 and TRBJ1-1; D not resolved. V gave up 0 bases and J gave up 3 bases, with 15 bases separating them. This CDR3 has 16 residues. Germline-derived CDR1 and CDR2 are SGHKS and YYEKEE (reference sequence). Here the CDR3 reads CASSLGFLLVDTEAFF. For the CDR3, the DNA is TGTGCCAGCAGCTTGGGTTTTCTACTAGTCGACACTGAAGCTTTCTTT.

Only a few counts were recorded for this clone. This chain connects TRBV3-1 (or the pseudogene TRBV3-2) to TRBJ2-1; the D is unclear. Trimming took 4 bases from V and 4 from J, leaving 20 bases between them. The germline V gene has CDR1 LGHDT and CDR2 YNNKEL (reference sequence). CDR3 length: 17 residues. CDR3 DNA sequence: TGTGCCAGCAGCCTTCGATCCTTAGCCCTCACTTACAATGAGCAGTTCTTC. It specifies CASSLRSLALTYNEQFF.

The chain recombines TRBV7-9 with TRBJ1-1; no clear D gene. Trimming removed 2 bases at V and 5 bases at J, with 15 bases between. The CDR3 contains 15 residues. CDR1 and CDR2 (germline): SEHNR, FQNEAQ (reference sequence). This chain's CDR3 is CASSLSGGMGTEAFF. As DNA, the CDR3 is TGTGCCAGCAGCTTATCTGGAGGGATGGGGACTGAAGCTTTCTTT.

The V call is TRBV7-9, the J call TRBJ2-1, with TRBD2 as a possible D gene (6 bases). The CDR3 consists of 15 residues. The germline V gene encodes CDR1 SEHNR and CDR2 FQNEAQ (reference sequence). V was trimmed by 5 bases and J by 4 bases, leaving 15 bases between them. The DNA of the CDR3 is TGTGCCAGCAGCCCCGCCAGAGGGACTTACAATGAGCAGTTCTTC. Translated: CASSPARGTYNEQFF. Drawing the rest from reference TRBV7-9 and TRBJ2-1, the complete variable domain is DTGVSQNPRHKITKRGQNVTFRCDPISEHNRLYWYRQTLGQGPEFLTYFQNEAQLEKSRLLSDRFSAERPKGSFSTLEIQRTEQGDSAMYLCASSPARGTYNEQFFGPGTRLTVL.

V gene TRBV2 combines with J gene TRBJ1-2, with D possibly TRBD1 on 5 matching bases. CDR1 and CDR2 (germline): SNHLY, FYNNEI. CDR3 length: 14 amino acids. Trimming shortened V by 3 bases and J by 7 bases, and 15 bases separated the two germline ends. The chain's CDR3 is CASSDGGGLGGYTF. In DNA form, the CDR3 reads TGTGCCAGCAGTGATGGCGGGGGATTGGGTGGCTACACCTTC.

V usage is TRBV2 and J usage is TRBJ2-7; 10 positions match TRBD1. Germline loops: CDR1 SNHLY, CDR2 FYNNEI. The V and J ends lost 4 bases and 4 bases, in that order; junction bases with no gene match: 4. This CDR3 has 14 residues. The CDR3 here is CASSAPGQGYEQYF. CDR3 DNA: TGTGCCAGCAGTGCCCCGGGACAGGGGTACGAGCAGTACTTC.

This clone was seen only once. This chain joins TRBV7-3 and TRBJ2-1; TRBD2 matches at 12 bases. This CDR3 is built from 15 residues. V was clipped by 5 bases and J by 4 bases; unmatched bases: 3. CDR1 and CDR2 from the germline V gene are SGHTA and FQGTGA. In DNA, the CDR3 is TGTGCCAGCAGCACTAGCGGGGGGCTGTACAATGAGCAGTTCTTC. As protein: CASSTSGGLYNEQFF.

The V and J genes are TRBV19 and TRBJ2-7; a possible D gene is TRBD1 (6 bases). Germline V lookup: CDR1 LNHDA, CDR2 SQIVND (reference sequence). This CDR3 comprises 14 residues. Trimming removed 5 bases at V and 6 bases at J, with 17 bases between. Here the CDR3 DNA reads TGTGCCAGTAGTTTTCGAGGGGGTTACTCCGAGCAGTACTTC. It translates to CASSFRGGYSEQYF.

This sequence joins TRBV19 and TRBJ2-5; TRBD2 aligns across 10 bases. V shed 5 bases and J 5 bases; nucleotides not matched to a gene: 11. The V gene's germline CDR1 is LNHDA and CDR2 SQIVND (reference sequence). The CDR3 sequence is 16 residues long. The chain's CDR3 is CASSFSGGYGKETQYF. DNA of the CDR3: TGTGCCAGTAGTTTTAGCGGGGGGTACGGCAAGGAGACCCAGTACTTC.

The rearrangement uses TRBV7-8 and TRBJ2-2, with TRBD2 identical over 11 bases. This CDR3 has 14 residues. CDR1 and CDR2 (germline): SGHVS, FQNEAQ. J lost 10 bases, V lost 4 bases, and 5 bases had no gene match. As DNA, the CDR3 is TGTGCCAGCAGCTCCGGGACTAGCGGTCAGGAGCTGTTTTTT. Translated, it gives CASSSGTSGQELFF.

The chain carries TRBV4-3 and TRBJ2-1, with no clear D. The CDR3 has 19 amino acids. The germline gives CDR1 LGHNA, CDR2 YSLEER. Trimming pared 5 bases from V and 3 bases from J, leaving 26 bases between. CDR3 protein: CASSKKTTPTPAYYNEQFF. The CDR3 DNA follows: TGCGCCAGCAGCAAGAAGACAACCCCTACACCAGCCTACTACAATGAGCAGTTCTTC.

V is TRBV6-5 and J is TRBJ2-3, with 10 bases that match TRBD1. CDR1 and CDR2 from the germline V gene are MNHEY and SVGAGI. CDR3 length: 15 residues. The junction had 5 bases not matched to a gene; V was cut back by 0 bases and J by 8 bases. The chain's CDR3 is CASSYSETGGGTQYF. In DNA form, the CDR3 reads TGTGCCAGCAGTTACTCGGAGACAGGGGGCGGTACGCAGTATTTT.

This clone was found once. The chain links TRBV18 to TRBJ2-5; D not certain. Germline CDR1 is KGHSH and CDR2 is LQKENI. This CDR3 has 14 amino acids. Trimming cost V 0 bases and J 1 base, with 6 bases left between them. The CDR3, as DNA: TGTGCCAGCTCACCACCGTCAGTCCAAGAGACCCAGTACTTC. Residues: CASSPPSVQETQYF.